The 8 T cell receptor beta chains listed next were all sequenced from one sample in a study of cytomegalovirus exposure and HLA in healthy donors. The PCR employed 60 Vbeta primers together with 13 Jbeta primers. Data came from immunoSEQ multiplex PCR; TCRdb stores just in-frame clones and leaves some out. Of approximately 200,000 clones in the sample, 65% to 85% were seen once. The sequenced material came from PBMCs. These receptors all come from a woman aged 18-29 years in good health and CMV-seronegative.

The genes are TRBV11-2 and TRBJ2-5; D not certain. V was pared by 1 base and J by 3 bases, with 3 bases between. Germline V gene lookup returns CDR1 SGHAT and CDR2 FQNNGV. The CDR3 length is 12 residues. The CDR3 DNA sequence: TGTGCCAGCAGCTTAGCAAAAGAGACCCAGTACTTC. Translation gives CASSLAKETQYF. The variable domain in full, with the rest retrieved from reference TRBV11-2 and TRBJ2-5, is EAGVAQSPRYKIIEKRQSVAFWCNPISGHATLYWYQQILGQGPKLLIQFQNNGVVDDSQLPKDRFSAERLKGVDSTLKIQPAKLEDSAVYLCASSLAKETQYFGPGTRLLVL.

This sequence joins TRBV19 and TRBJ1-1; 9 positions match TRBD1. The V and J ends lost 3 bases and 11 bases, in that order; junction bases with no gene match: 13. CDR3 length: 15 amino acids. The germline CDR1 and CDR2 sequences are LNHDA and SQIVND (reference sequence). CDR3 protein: CASSIKDRGPPTAFF. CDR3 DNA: TGTGCCAGTAGTATTAAGGACAGGGGACCGCCGACGGCTTTCTTT.

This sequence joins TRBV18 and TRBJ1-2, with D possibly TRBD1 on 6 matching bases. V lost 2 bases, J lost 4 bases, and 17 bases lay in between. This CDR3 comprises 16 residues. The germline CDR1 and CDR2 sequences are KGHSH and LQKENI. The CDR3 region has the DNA TGTGCCAGCTCACCAACAGGGCAAGCGATAATCTATGGCTACACCTTC. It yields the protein CASSPTGQAIIYGYTF.

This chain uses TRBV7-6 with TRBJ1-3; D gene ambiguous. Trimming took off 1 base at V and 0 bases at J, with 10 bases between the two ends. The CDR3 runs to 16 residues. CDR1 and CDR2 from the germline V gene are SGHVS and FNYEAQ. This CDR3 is CASSLVLSSSGNTIYF. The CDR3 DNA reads TGTGCCAGCAGCTTAGTCCTCAGTTCCTCTGGAAACACCATATATTTT.

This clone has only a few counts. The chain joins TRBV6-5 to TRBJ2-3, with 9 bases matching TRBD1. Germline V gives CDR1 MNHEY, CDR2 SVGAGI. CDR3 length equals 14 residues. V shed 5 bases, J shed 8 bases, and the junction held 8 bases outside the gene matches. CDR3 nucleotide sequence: TGTGCCAGCAGTACTATACAGGGGGCAGTTACGCAGTATTTT. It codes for CASSTIQGAVTQYF.

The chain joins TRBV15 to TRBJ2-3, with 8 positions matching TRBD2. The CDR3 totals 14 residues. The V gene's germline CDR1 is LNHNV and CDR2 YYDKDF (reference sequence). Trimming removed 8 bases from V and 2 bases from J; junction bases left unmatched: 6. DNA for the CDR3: TGTGCCACCCGAAGCGGGGGAGACACAGATACGCAGTATTTT. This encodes CATRSGGDTDTQYF.

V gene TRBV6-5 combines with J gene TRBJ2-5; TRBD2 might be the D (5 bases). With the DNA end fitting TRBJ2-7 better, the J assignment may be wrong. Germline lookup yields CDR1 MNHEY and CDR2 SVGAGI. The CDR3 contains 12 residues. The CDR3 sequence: CASSLSRDEQYF. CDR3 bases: TGTGCCAGCAGTCTATCGCGGGACGAGCAGTACTTC.

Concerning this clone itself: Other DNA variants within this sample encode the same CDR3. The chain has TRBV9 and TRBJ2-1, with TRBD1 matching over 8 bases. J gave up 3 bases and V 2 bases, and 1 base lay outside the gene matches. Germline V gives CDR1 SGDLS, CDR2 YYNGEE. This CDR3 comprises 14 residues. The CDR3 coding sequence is TGTGCCAGCAGCGTTGGACAGGGCTACAATGAGCAGTTCTTC. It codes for CASSVGQGYNEQFF. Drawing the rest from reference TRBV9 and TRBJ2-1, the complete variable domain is DSGVTQTPKHLITATGQRVTLRCSPRSGDLSVYWYQQSLDQGLQFLIQYYNGEERAKGNILERFSAQQFPDLHSELNLSSLELGDSALYFCASSVGQGYNEQFFGPGTRLTVL.